The clone carrying this T cell receptor (beta chain) is medium-sized by frequency. As yet, its antigen is unknown. The sequence runs out 3 residues before the end of the CDR3; the remainder is reconstructed from the germline J gene. The CDR3 sequence is 16 residues long. CDR1 MNHEY and CDR2 SVGEGT come from the germline V gene. Trimming removed 0 bases at V and 0 bases at J, with 12 bases between. This entry belongs to a study of Tregs in tolerant kidney transplant recipients. Study outcomes and limitations: Activated donor B cell expansion appeared to reveal the most relevant donor-specific TCRbeta repertoire. Findings come from small patient numbers and require larger validation. Nucleotide sequences could not be compared across some patients' samples due to primer changes.

Mixed chimerism was transient after nonmyeloablative marrow transplants from related graft donors. This table comes from immunoSEQ multiplex PCR, and its TCRdb copy is limited to in-frame clones, with some not included. This sample contains roughly 6,700 clones. The clonotype was recovered from a human patient who received a combined kidney and bone marrow transplant. Some T cells could come from the graft donor. V and J are TRBV6-2 or TRBV6-3 and TRBJ2-7; the D is unclear. Specimen: CD4+ T cells from blood (PBMCs), collected 6 months after the transplant. Partial CDR3 DNA: TGTGCCAGCAGTTACTCGAAGGGCTGGAGCTCCTACGAG. Protein: CASSYSKGWSSYE. The whole CDR3 protein reads CASSYSKGWSSYEQYF.